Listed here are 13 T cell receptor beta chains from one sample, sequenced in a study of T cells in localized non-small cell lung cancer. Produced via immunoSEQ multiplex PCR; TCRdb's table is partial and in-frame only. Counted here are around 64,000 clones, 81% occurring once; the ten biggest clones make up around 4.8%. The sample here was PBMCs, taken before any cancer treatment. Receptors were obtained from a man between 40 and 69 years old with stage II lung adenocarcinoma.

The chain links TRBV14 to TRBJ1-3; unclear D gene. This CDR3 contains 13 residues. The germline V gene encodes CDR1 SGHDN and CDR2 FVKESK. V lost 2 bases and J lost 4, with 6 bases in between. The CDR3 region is CASSQNHGNTIYF. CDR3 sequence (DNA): TGTGCCAGCAGCCAAAACCACGGAAACACCATATATTTT.

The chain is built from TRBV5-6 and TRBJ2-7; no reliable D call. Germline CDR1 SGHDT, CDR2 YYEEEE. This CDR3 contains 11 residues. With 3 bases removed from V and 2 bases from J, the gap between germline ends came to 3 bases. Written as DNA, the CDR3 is TGTGCCAGCAGCTCCCCCTACGAGCAGTACTTC. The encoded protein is CASSSPYEQYF.

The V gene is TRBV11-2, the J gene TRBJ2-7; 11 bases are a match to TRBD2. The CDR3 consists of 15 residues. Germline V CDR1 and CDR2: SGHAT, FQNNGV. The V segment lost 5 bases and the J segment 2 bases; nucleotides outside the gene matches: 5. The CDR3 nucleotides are TGTGCCAGCAGCCCTTTAGCGGGAGGGACCTACGAGCAGTACTTC. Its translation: CASSPLAGGTYEQYF.

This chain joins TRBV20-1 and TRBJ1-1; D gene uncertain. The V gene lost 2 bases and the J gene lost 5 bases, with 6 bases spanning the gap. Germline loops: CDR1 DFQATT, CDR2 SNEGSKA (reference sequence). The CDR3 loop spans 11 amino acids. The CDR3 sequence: CSARQETEAFF. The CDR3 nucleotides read TGCAGTGCTAGACAAGAGACTGAAGCTTTCTTT.

The DNA of the CDR3 is TGTGCCTGGAGTGTAGGGGGTGAGCAGTTCTTC. Its protein is CAWSVGGEQFF. V gene TRBV30 combines with J gene TRBJ2-1, with a weak D call TRBD1 (6 bases). This CDR3 contains 11 residues. The germline V gene encodes CDR1 GTSNPN and CDR2 SVGIG (reference sequence). Trimming pared 0 bases from V and 9 bases from J, leaving 6 bases between.

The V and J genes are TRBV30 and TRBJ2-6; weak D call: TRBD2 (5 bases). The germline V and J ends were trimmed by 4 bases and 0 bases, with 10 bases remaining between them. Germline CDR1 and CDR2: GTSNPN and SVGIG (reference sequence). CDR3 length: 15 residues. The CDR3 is CAWIRDSSGANVLTF. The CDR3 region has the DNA TGTGCCTGGATTCGGGATTCCTCTGGGGCCAACGTCCTGACTTTC.

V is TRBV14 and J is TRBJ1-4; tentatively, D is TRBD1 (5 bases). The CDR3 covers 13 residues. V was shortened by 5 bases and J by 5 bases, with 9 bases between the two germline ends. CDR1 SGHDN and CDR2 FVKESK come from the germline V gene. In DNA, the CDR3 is TGTGCCAGCAGCTACAGGAGGAATGAAAAACTGTTTTTT. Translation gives CASSYRRNEKLFF. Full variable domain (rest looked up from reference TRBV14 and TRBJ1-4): EAGVTQFPSHSVIEKGQTVTLRCDPISGHDNLYWYRRVMGKEIKFLLHFVKESKQDESGMPNNRFLAERTGGTYSTLKVQPAELEDSGVYFCASSYRRNEKLFFGSGTQLSVL.

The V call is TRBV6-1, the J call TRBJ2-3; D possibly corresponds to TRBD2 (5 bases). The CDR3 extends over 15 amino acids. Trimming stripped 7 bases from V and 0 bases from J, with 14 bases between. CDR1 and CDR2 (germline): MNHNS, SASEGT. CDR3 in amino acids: CASNLRAASTDTQYF. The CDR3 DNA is TGTGCCAGCAACCTCCGAGCGGCTAGCACAGATACGCAGTATTTT.

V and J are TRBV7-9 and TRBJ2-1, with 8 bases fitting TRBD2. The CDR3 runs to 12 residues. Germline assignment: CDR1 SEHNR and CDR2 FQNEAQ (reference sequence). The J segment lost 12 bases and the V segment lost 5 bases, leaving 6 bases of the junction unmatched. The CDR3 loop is CASSPETSVQFF. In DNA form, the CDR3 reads TGTGCCAGCAGCCCGGAGACTAGCGTGCAGTTCTTC.

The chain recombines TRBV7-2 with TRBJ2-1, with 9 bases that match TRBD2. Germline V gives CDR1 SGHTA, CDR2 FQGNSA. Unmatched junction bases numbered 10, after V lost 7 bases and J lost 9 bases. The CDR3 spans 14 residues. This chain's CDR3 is CASTLPGGGVEQFF. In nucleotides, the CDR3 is TGTGCCAGCACCCTACCCGGCGGGGGGGTTGAGCAGTTCTTC.

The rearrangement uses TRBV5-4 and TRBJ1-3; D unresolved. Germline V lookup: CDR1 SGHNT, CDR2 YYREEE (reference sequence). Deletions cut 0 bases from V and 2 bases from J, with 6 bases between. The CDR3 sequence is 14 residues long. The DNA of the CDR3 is TGTGCCAGCAGCTTGGGGGGAACTGGAAACACCATATATTTT. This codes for CASSLGGTGNTIYF.

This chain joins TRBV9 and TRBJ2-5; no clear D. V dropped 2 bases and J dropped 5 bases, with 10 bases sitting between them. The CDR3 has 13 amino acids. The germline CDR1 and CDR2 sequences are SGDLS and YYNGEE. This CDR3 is CASSVGPQETQYF. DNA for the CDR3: TGTGCCAGCAGCGTCGGCCCCCAGGAGACCCAGTACTTC.

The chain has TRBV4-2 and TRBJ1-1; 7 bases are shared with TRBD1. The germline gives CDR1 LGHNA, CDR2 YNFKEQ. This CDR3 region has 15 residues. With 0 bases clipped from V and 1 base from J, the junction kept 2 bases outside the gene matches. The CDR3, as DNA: TGTGCCAGCAGCCAAGACACAGGGGCGAACACTGAAGCTTTCTTT. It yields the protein CASSQDTGANTEAFF.